This entry lists 24 T cell receptor beta chains sequenced from one sample in a study of PD-1 blockade in classical Hodgkin lymphoma (dated by TCRdb to the early 2020s). Taken with the paper, the label for time point translates to: cycle 4 day 1 (C4D1), after around six weeks of nivolumab. Every trial patient had relapsed following autologous stem cell transplantation, and prior brentuximab vedotin exposure was what differed among cohorts A, B and C. Library method: the immunoSEQ multiplex PCR assay. Drawn from immuneACCESS, this table holds only the in-frame rearrangements with V and J called that TCRdb kept. Clones are partly lost; checked studies trace under half to an unresolved V gene and leave the rest unexplained. The sample has 90,000 to 100,000 clones on record, around 80% of them singletons. In total, the top ten clones hold roughly 10% of the sample. The specimen was peripheral blood mononuclear cells (PBMCs), collected before the fourth cycle of nivolumab. Receptor source: a human donor with classical Hodgkin lymphoma.

The V and J genes are TRBV29-1 and TRBJ2-3; no clear D. The V and J ends lost 8 bases and 2 bases respectively, with 5 bases between them. The CDR3 totals 10 residues. Germline CDR1 and CDR2: SQVTM and ANQGSEA. As DNA, the CDR3 is TGCAGCACTCTCACAGATACGCAGTATTTT. Protein sequence: CSTLTDTQYF.

The chain has TRBV5-1 and TRBJ2-7; the D is unclear. The V gene's germline CDR1 is SGHRS and CDR2 YFSETQ. The ends were cut back, 3 bases at V and 4 bases at J, with 8 bases in the middle. This CDR3 contains 12 residues. The DNA of the CDR3 is TGCGCCAGCAGCTCCCAAGGTTACGAGCAGTACTTC. As protein: CASSSQGYEQYF.

The rearrangement joins TRBV6-1 to TRBJ2-7; D uncertain. Per germline, CDR1 MNHNS and CDR2 SASEGT. CDR3 length: 14 residues. Trimming removed 2 bases from V and 0 bases from J, with 8 bases in between. The CDR3 loop reads CASSELTVSYEQYF. CDR3 coding DNA: TGTGCCAGCAGTGAACTCACGGTCTCCTACGAGCAGTACTTC.

J is TRBJ2-3 and V is TRBV25-1; the match to TRBD2 covers 8 bases. This CDR3 comprises 15 residues. Trimming removed 3 bases from V and 5 bases from J; junction bases left unmatched: 7. Germline V CDR1 and CDR2: MGHDK, SYGVNS. The DNA of the CDR3 is TGTGCCAGCAGTGATTTTGCGGGAGGATTAGATACGCAGTATTTT. It codes for CASSDFAGGLDTQYF.

The chain links TRBV5-1 to TRBJ2-3; D unresolved. Looked up from germline, CDR1 is SGHRS and CDR2 is YFSETQ. Trimming took 4 bases from V and 0 from J, leaving 9 bases between them. This CDR3 is built from 14 residues. This chain's CDR3 is CASSRSESTDTQYF. CDR3 DNA sequence: TGCGCCAGCAGCAGGAGCGAGAGCACAGATACGCAGTATTTT.

The chain has TRBV28 and TRBJ1-5; 9 nucleotides line up with TRBD1. CDR3 length equals 16 residues. J was trimmed by 5 bases and V by 6 bases; bases with no gene match: 11. Germline CDR1 is MDHEN and CDR2 is SYDVKM. CDR3: CASRRTGVYADQPQHF. CDR3 sequence (DNA): TGTGCCAGCAGGCGGACAGGGGTTTATGCCGATCAGCCCCAGCATTTT.

CDR3 in amino acids: CASSLLAGGLTDTQYF. CDR3 bases: TGTGCCAGCAGCTTATTAGCGGGGGGTTTAACAGATACGCAGTATTTT. The chain joins TRBV7-9 to TRBJ2-3; 10 bases fit TRBD2. V was pared by 2 bases and J by 3 bases, with 5 bases of the junction left unmatched. Germline V lookup: CDR1 SEHNR, CDR2 FQNEAQ (reference sequence). CDR3 size: 16 residues.

V and J are TRBV5-5 and TRBJ1-2; 7 bases fit TRBD1. CDR1 and CDR2 (germline): SGHKS, YYEKEE (reference sequence). The CDR3 totals 15 residues. With 4 bases clipped from V and 5 bases from J, the junction kept 11 bases outside the gene matches. CDR3 DNA: TGTGCCAGCAGCCCCACACCCGGGACAGAATATGGCTACACCTTC. This sequence encodes CASSPTPGTEYGYTF. Combining the CDR3 with reference TRBV5-5 and TRBJ1-2 gives the whole variable domain DAGVTQSPTHLIKTRGQQVTLRCSPISGHKSVSWYQQVLGQGPQFIFQYYEKEERGRGNFPDRFSARQFPNYSSELNVNALLLGDSALYLCASSPTPGTEYGYTFGSGTRLTVV.

The V and J genes are TRBV4-1 and TRBJ1-2; D is unresolved. In germline, CDR1 is MGHRA, CDR2 YSYEKL. Between the trimmed V and J ends, which lost 0 bases and 3 bases, there was a span of 8 bases. This CDR3 region has 14 residues. The CDR3: CASSQDPRDYGYTF. DNA of the CDR3: TGCGCCAGCAGCCAAGATCCCCGTGACTATGGCTACACCTTC.

The genes are TRBV7-7 and TRBJ2-7, with D perhaps TRBD1 or TRBD2 (5 bases each). The CDR3 is 15 amino acids. Germline V gene data show CDR1 as SSHAT and CDR2 as FNYEAQ (reference sequence). The ends were cut back, 3 bases at V and 6 bases at J, with 18 bases in the middle. In nucleotides, the CDR3 is TGTGCCAGCAGCTTTCGCGGAACGCCCGGGGCCGAGCAGTACTTC. It encodes CASSFRGTPGAEQYF.

This clone was seen only once. This chain uses TRBV4-1 with TRBJ2-1; 14 bases are a match to TRBD2. V dropped 4 bases and J dropped 6; count of bases not matched to a gene: 5. The CDR3 is 16 amino acids. Per the germline V gene, CDR1 is MGHRA and CDR2 is YSYEKL. The DNA of the CDR3 is TGCGCCAGCAGCCGAGAGGGACTAGCGGGAGTCAATGAGCAGTTCTTC. It yields the protein CASSREGLAGVNEQFF.

The sample holds a few counts of this clone. The CDR3 DNA follows: TGTGCCAGCAGCGCAAACCAACAGGGGTTCCTCGAGCAGTACTTC. As protein: CASSANQQGFLEQYF. V is TRBV9 and J is TRBJ2-7, with TRBD1 matching over 7 bases. Germline CDR1 SGDLS, CDR2 YYNGEE. The CDR3 is 15 amino acids. Germline trimming cut 3 bases from V and 6 bases from J; bases unmatched to any gene: 12.

This chain connects TRBV7-2 to TRBJ2-1; TRBD2 agrees at 7 bases. Germline trimming cut 3 bases from V and 4 bases from J; bases unmatched to any gene: 3. Germline-derived CDR1 and CDR2 are SGHTA and FQGNSA. The CDR3 is 14 amino acids. In DNA form, the CDR3 reads TGTGCCAGCAGCTTTACAGCGGGATACAATGAGCAGTTCTTC. It encodes CASSFTAGYNEQFF. Combining the CDR3 with reference TRBV7-2 and TRBJ2-1 gives the whole variable domain GAGVSQSPSNKVTEKGKDVELRCDPISGHTALYWYRQSLGQGLEFLIYFQGNSAPDKSGLPSDRFSAERTGGSVSTLTIQRTQQEDSAVYLCASSFTAGYNEQFFGPGTRLTVL.

J is TRBJ2-3 and V is TRBV13, with D possibly matching TRBD2 (5 bases). The CDR3 totals 16 residues. Trimming took 2 bases from V and 2 from J, leaving 14 bases between them. Germline V lookup: CDR1 PRHDT, CDR2 FYEKMQ (reference sequence). The DNA of the CDR3 is TGTGCCAGCAGCTTAAGTATGGGCGGGTTCACAGATACGCAGTATTTT. Its protein is CASSLSMGGFTDTQYF.

V and J are TRBV18 and TRBJ2-5; TRBD1 aligns across 8 bases. Germline V CDR1 and CDR2: KGHSH, LQKENI. V dropped 2 bases and J dropped 5; count of bases not matched to a gene: 7. CDR3 length: 15 residues. The CDR3 sequence is CASSPAAGGAETQYF. The CDR3 bases are TGTGCCAGCTCACCAGCAGCAGGGGGCGCGGAGACCCAGTACTTC.

V and J are TRBV27 and TRBJ2-5; either TRBD1 or TRBD2 may supply D (7 bases each). The CDR3 loop spans 14 amino acids. From germline, CDR1 is MNHEY and CDR2 SMNVEV (reference sequence). Trimming shortened V by 6 bases and J by 5 bases, and 16 bases separated the two germline ends. The CDR3 spells CASRSQGGAETQYF. The CDR3, as DNA: TGTGCCAGCAGGTCCCAGGGGGGGGCGGAGACCCAGTACTTC.

This rearrangement joins TRBV19 to TRBJ1-5; possibly TRBD1 for D (5 bases). The CDR3 length is 12 residues. The germline V and J ends were trimmed by 11 bases and 4 bases, with 12 bases remaining between them. Germline values: CDR1 LNHDA, CDR2 SQIVND (reference sequence). In nucleotides, the CDR3 is TGTGCCGGTGCGCAGGGAAATCAGCCCCAGCATTTT. As protein: CAGAQGNQPQHF. Supplemented by reference TRBV19 and TRBJ1-5, the full variable domain reads DGGITQSPKYLFRKEGQNVTLSCEQNLNHDAMYWYRQDPGQGLRLIYYSQIVNDFQKGDIAEGYSVSREKKESFPLTVTSAQKNPTAFYLCAGAQGNQPQHFGDGTRLSIL.

The chain couples TRBV6-5 to TRBJ2-7; 9 positions agree with TRBD2. The V gene end was trimmed by 5 bases and the J gene end by 6 bases; junction bases not matched to a gene: 8. This CDR3 is built from 14 residues. Germline V gene data show CDR1 as MNHEY and CDR2 as SVGAGI. The CDR3 spells CASSLGLAGFEQYF. CDR3 coding DNA: TGTGCCAGCAGTCTCGGGCTAGCGGGGTTCGAGCAGTACTTC.

The chain carries TRBV6-5 and TRBJ2-7, with no clear D. Deletions cut 6 bases from V and 4 bases from J, with 19 bases between. This CDR3 region has 15 residues. The germline CDR1 and CDR2 sequences are MNHEY and SVGAGI. The CDR3 DNA reads TGTGCCAGCAGACGGAACAGTCTAGGTCCGTACGAGCAGTACTTC. It codes for CASRRNSLGPYEQYF.

The CDR3 coding sequence is TGCGCCAGCAGCCAAGATTGGAGGGTACGGGCCGAGCAGTACTTC. Its protein product is CASSQDWRVRAEQYF. The chain joins TRBV4-3 to TRBJ2-7; D perhaps matches TRBD2 (6 bases). Trimming took 0 bases from V and 6 from J, leaving 15 bases between them. This CDR3 has 15 amino acids. Germline values: CDR1 LGHNA, CDR2 YSLEER.

The chain uses TRBV27 and TRBJ2-7; the match to TRBD2 covers 13 bases. Germline CDR1 MNHEY, CDR2 SMNVEV (reference sequence). The CDR3 consists of 16 residues. V shed 5 bases, J shed 2 bases, and the junction held 6 bases outside the gene matches. CDR3 region: CASSQSGLAGPYEQYF. The CDR3 DNA is TGTGCCAGCAGTCAGTCGGGACTAGCGGGACCCTACGAGCAGTACTTC.

Only a few counts were recorded for this clone. The rearrangement uses TRBV27 and TRBJ1-6; no clear D. CDR1 and CDR2 from the germline V gene are MNHEY and SMNVEV (reference sequence). V lost 2 bases and J lost 9, with 5 bases in between. This CDR3 comprises 12 residues. CDR3 sequence: CASSLPPSPLHF. The CDR3 DNA follows: TGTGCCAGCAGTTTACCTCCTTCACCCCTCCACTTT.

This clone was seen just once. The CDR3 protein is CASSQVAGVNEKLFF. For the CDR3, the DNA is TGCGCCAGCAGCCAAGTTGCGGGGGTTAATGAAAAACTGTTTTTT. The chain is built from TRBV4-1 and TRBJ1-4; D may be TRBD1 (5 bases). This CDR3 spans 15 amino acids. V lost 1 base and J lost 4, with 10 bases in between. CDR1 and CDR2 from the germline V gene are MGHRA and YSYEKL.

V is TRBV6-5 and J is TRBJ1-3; D not certain. The V gene's germline CDR1 is MNHEY and CDR2 SVGAGI. This CDR3 comprises 14 residues. Trimming took off 6 bases at V and 0 bases at J, with 9 bases between the two ends. The CDR3 sequence: CASSRTYSGNTIYF. The CDR3 nucleotides read TGTGCCAGCAGCAGGACCTACTCTGGAAACACCATATATTTT.